This T cell receptor beta chain is from a study of T-cell memory formation after mild COVID-19. Background on the study: TCR clusters were mostly confined to one donor each. General study points: The study found balanced CD4/CD8 in clones contracting day 15 to 85 and a CD4+ lean in later expanders. Second-wave clones that peaked on day 37 lacked confirmed SARS-CoV-2 specificity.

This clonotype has more than one count but fewer than ten. The antigen remains undetermined. Libraries for TCRalpha and TCRbeta carried sample barcodes and unique molecular identifiers via 5'RACE. TCRdb ran MiXCR on the 5' RACE reads and lists one entry per CDR3 protein. The sample has 350,000 to 500,000 distinct CDR3 sequences; around 20% are singletons. Germline V gene data show CDR1 as SGDLS and CDR2 as YYNGEE. The CDR3 contains 18 residues. The V segment lost 0 bases and the J segment 7 bases; nucleotides outside the gene matches: 16. The V gene is TRBV9, the J gene TRBJ2-1; 7 bases map to TRBD2. Material: PBMCs or a T cell subset sorted from them (not recorded which). This TCR came from an adult woman who had mild COVID-19 (a few samples of this study predate the infection). Cell type and time point are not known. The DNA of the CDR3 is TGTGCCAGCAGCGTAGCGGCTAGCGACCTTCCCGGGGGGAATGAGCAGTTCTTC. Residues: CASSVAASDLPGGNEQFF.